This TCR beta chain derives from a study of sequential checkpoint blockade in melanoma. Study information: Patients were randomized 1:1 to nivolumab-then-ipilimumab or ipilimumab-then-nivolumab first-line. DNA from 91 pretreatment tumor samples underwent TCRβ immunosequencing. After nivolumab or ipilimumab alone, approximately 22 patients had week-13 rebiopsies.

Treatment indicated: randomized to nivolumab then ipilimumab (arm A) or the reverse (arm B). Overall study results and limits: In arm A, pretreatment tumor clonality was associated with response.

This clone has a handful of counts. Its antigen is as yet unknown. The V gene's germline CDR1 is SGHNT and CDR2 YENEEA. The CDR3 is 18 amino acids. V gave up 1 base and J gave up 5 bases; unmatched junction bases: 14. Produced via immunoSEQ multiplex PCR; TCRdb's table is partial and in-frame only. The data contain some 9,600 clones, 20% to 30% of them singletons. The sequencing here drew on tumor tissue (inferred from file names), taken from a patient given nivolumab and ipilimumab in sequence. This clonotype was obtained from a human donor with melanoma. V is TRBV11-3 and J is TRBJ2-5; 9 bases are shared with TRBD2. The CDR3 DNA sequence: TGTGCCAGCAGCTTAGTGGCGCCTAGCGGGATCAGAATGGAGACCCAGTACTTC. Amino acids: CASSLVAPSGIRMETQYF.